This T cell receptor (beta chain) is drawn from a study of regulatory dendritic cells for organ transplantation. The CDR3 loop spans 14 amino acids. In germline, CDR1 is SGHAT, CDR2 FQNNGV. V lost 2 bases and J 3 bases, leaving 8 bases between the germline ends. This clone was seen more than once but under ten times. Its antigen is as yet unknown. Allogeneic regulatory or mature dendritic cells were co-cultured for 4 to 6 days with CFSE-labeled sorted T cells at 1:10. Assay used: immunoSEQ multiplex PCR; TCRdb lists only in-frame clones, some missing. This table holds about 21,000 clones, roughly 85% found once.

This chain connects TRBV11-2 to TRBJ1-5; tentative D call: TRBD1 (6 bases). The sequenced sample consisted of naive CD4+ T cells from blood cultured with dendritic cells. This sample's subset: CD45RA+ naive T cells. This sequence originates from a human donor in good health. The CDR3 DNA reads TGTGCCAGCAGCTTATGGGGGGCCAATCAGCCCCAGCATTTT. It encodes CASSLWGANQPQHF.